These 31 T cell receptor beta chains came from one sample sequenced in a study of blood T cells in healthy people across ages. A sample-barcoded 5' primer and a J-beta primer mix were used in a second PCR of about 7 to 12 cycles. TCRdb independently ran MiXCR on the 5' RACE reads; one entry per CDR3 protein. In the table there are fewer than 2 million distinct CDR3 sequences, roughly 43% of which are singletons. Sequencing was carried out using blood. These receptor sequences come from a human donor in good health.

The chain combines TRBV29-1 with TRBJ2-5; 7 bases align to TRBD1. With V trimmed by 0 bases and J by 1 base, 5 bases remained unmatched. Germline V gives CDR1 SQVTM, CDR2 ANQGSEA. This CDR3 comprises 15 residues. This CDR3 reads CSVEDLSGGQETQYF. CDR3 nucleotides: TGCAGCGTTGAAGATCTCTCAGGGGGCCAAGAGACCCAGTACTTC.

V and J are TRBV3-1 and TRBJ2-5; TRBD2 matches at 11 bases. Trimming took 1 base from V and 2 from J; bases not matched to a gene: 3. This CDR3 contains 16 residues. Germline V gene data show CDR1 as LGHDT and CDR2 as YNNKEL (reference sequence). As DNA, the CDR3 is TGTGCCAGCAGCCAAGTCGGGACTAGCGGTCAAGAGACCCAGTACTTC. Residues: CASSQVGTSGQETQYF.

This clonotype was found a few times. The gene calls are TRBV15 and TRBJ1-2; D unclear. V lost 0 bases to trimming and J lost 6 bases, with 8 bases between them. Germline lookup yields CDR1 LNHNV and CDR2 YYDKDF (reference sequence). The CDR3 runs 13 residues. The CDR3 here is CATSRDIRDGYTF. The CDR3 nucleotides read TGTGCCACCAGCAGAGATATACGAGATGGCTACACCTTC.

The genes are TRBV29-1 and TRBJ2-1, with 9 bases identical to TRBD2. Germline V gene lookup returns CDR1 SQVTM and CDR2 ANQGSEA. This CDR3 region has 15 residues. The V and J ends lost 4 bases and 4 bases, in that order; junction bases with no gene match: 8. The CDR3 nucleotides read TGCAGCGTTGTGGGTAGCGGGGGACGGTACAATGAGCAGTTCTTC. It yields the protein CSVVGSGGRYNEQFF.

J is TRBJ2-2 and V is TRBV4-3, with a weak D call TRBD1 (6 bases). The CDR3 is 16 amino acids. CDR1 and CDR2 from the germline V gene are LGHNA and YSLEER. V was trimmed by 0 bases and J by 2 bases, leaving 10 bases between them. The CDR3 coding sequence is TGCGCCAGCAGCCAAGAAACCAGGGGAAACACCGGGGAGCTGTTTTTT. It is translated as CASSQETRGNTGELFF.

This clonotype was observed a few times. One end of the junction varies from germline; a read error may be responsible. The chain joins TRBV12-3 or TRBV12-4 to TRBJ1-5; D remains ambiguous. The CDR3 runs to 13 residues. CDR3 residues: CAGSFVRNQPQHF. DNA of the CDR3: TGTGCCGGCAGTTTCGTGCGGAATCAGCCCCAGCATTTT.

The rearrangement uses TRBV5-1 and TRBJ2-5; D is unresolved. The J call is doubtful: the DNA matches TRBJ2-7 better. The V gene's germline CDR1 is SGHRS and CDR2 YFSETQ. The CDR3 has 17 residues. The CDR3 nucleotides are TGCGCCAGCAGCTTGGCCGTACCTCAAGGACGGATCTACGAGCAGTACTTC. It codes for CASSLAVPQGRIYEQYF.

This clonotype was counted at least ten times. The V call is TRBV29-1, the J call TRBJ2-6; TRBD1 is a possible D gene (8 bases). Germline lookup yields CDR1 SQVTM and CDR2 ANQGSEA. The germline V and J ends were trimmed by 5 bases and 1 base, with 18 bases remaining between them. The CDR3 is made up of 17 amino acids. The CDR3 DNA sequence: TGCAGCGTTAGCTTACAGGGGGGGATATCTGGGGCCAACGTCCTGACTTTC. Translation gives CSVSLQGGISGANVLTF.

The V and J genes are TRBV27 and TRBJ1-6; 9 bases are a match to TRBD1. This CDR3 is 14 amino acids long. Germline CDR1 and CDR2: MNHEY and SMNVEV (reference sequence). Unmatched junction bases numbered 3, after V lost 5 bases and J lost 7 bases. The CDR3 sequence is CASSRTGENSPLHF. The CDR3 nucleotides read TGTGCCAGCAGTCGGACAGGGGAAAATTCACCCCTCCACTTT.

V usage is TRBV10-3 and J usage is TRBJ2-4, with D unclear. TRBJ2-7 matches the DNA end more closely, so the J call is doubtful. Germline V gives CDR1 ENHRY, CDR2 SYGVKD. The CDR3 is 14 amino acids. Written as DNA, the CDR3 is TGTGCCATCAGTGATGGGCAGTATCAGGACGAGCAGTACTTC. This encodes CAISDGQYQDEQYF.

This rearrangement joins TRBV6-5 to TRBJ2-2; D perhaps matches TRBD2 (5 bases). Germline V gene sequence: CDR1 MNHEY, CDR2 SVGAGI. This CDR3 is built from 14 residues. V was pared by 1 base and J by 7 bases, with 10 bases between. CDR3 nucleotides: TGTGCCAGCAGTTACTACGGTCGGGGCGGGGAGCTGTTTTTT. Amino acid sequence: CASSYYGRGGELFF.

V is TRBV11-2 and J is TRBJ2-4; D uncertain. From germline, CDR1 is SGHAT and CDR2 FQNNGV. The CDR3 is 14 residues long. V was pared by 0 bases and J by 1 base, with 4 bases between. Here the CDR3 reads CASSLEEAKNIQYF. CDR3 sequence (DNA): TGTGCCAGCAGCTTAGAGGAGGCCAAAAACATTCAGTACTTC.

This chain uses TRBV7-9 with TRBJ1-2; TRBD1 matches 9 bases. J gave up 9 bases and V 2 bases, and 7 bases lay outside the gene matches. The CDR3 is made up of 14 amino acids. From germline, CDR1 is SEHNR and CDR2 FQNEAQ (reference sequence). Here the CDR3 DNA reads TGTGCCAGCAGCTTAAATGACAGGGGGTGGAGCTACACCTTC. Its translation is CASSLNDRGWSYTF.

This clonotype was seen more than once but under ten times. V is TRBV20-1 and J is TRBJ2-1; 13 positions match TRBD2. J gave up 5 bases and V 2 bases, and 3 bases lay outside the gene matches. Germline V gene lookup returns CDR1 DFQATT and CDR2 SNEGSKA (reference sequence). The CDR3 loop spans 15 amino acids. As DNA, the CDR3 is TGCAGTGCTAGATTTGGGACTAGCGGGAACAATGAGCAGTTCTTC. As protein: CSARFGTSGNNEQFF.

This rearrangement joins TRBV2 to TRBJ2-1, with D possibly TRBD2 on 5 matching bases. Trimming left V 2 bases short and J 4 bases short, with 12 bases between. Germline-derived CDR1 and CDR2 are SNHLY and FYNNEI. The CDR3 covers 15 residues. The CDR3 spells CASSELVRTYNEQFF. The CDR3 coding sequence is TGTGCCAGCAGTGAACTTGTCAGGACTTACAATGAGCAGTTCTTC. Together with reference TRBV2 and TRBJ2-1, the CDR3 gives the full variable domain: EPEVTQTPSHQVTQMGQEVILRCVPISNHLYFYWYRQILGQKVEFLVSFYNNEISEKSEIFDDQFSVERPDGSNFTLKIRSTKLEDSAMYFCASSELVRTYNEQFFGPGTRLTVL.

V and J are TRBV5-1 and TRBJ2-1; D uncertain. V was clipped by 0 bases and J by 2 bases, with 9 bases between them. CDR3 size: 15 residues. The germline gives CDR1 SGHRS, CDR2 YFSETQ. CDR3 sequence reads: CASSLVGSAYNEQFF. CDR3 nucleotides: TGCGCCAGCAGCTTGGTGGGATCGGCCTACAATGAGCAGTTCTTC.

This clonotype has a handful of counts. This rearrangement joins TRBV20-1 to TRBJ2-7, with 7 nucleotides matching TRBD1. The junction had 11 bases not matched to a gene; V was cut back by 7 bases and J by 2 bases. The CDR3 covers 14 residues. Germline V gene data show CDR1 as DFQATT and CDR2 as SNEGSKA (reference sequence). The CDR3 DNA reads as TGCAGTGTTCTACGCCGGGACAGCACCTACGAGCAGTACTTC. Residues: CSVLRRDSTYEQYF.

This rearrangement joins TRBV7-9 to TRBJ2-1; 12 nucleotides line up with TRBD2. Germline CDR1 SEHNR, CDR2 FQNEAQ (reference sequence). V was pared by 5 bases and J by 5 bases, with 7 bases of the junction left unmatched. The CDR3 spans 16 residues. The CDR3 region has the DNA TGTGCCAGCAGCCCACTAGCGGGGGGTGGGCACAATGAGCAGTTCTTC. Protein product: CASSPLAGGGHNEQFF.

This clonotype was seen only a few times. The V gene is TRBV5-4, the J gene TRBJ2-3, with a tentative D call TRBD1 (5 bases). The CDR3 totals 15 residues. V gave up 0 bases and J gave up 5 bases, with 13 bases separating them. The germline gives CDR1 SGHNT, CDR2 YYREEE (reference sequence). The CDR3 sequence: CASSLGPTEEDTQYF. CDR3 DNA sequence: TGTGCCAGCAGCTTGGGCCCGACAGAGGAAGATACGCAGTATTTT. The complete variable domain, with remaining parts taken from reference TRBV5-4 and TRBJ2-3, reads ETGVTQSPTHLIKTRGQQVTLRCSSQSGHNTVSWYQQALGQGPQFIFQYYREEENGRGNFPPRFSGLQFPNYSSELNVNALELDDSALYLCASSLGPTEEDTQYFGPGTRLTVL.

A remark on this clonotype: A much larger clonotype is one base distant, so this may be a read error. CDR3 protein: CASRSGCTEAFF. The CDR3 nucleotides read TGTGCCAGCAGATCGGGGTGCACTGAAGCTTTCTTT. The rearrangement joins TRBV28 to TRBJ1-1; D remains unclear. V lost 6 bases and J 4 bases, leaving 9 bases between the germline ends. In germline, CDR1 is MDHEN, CDR2 SYDVKM. There are 12 residues in the CDR3.

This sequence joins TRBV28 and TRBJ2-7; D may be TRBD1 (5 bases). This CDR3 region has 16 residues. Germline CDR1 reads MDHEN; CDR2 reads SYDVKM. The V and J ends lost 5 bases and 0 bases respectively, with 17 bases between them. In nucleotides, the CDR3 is TGTGCCAGCAGTGAGCACAGGAACCTGGGCTCCTACGAGCAGTACTTC. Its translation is CASSEHRNLGSYEQYF.

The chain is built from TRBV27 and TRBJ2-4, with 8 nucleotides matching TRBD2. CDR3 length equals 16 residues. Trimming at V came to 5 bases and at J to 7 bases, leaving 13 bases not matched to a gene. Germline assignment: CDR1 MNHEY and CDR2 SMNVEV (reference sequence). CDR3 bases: TGTGCCAGCAGTCCCAGCGGGGGCGAGAGGTGGAACATTCAGTACTTC. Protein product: CASSPSGGERWNIQYF.

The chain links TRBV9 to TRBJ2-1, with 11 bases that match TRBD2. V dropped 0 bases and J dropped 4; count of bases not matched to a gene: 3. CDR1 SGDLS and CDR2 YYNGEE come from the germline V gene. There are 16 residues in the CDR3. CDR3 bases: TGTGCCAGCAGCGTAGAGGGGACTAGCGGTTACAATGAGCAGTTCTTC. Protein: CASSVEGTSGYNEQFF.

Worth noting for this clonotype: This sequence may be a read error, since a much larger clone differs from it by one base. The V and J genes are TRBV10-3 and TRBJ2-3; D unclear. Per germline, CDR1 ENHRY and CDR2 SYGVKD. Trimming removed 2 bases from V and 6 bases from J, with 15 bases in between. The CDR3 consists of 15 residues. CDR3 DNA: TGTGCCATCAGTGAGCCTGACGGTACCCTGGATACGCAGTATTTT. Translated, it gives CAISEPDGTLDTQYF.

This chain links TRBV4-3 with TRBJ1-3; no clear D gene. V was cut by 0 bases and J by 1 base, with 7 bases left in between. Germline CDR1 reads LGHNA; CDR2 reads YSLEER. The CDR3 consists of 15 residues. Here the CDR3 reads CASSQDMGSGNTIYF. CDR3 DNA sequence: TGCGCCAGCAGCCAAGATATGGGGTCTGGAAACACCATATATTTT.

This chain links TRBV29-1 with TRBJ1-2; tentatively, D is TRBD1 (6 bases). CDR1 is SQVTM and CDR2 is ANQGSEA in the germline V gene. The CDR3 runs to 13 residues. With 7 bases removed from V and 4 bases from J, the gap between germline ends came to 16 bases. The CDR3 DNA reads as TGCAGCGCTTCAGGGGAGGGGACCTATGGCTACACCTTC. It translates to CSASGEGTYGYTF.

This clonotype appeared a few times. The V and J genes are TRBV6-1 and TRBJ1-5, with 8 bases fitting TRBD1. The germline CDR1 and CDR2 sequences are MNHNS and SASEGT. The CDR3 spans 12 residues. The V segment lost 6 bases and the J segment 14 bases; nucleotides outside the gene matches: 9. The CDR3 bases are TGTGCCAGCAGGAGGACAGGGAAGGACGAGCATTTT. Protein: CASRRTGKDEHF.

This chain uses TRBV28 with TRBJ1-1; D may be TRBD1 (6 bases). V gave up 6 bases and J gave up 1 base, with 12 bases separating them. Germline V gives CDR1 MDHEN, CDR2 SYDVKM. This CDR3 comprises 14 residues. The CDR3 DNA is TGTGCCAGCAGGGATGGACAGAGGAACACTGAAGCTTTCTTT. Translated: CASRDGQRNTEAFF. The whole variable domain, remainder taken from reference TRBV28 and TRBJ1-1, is DVKVTQSSRYLVKRTGEKVFLECVQDMDHENMFWYRQDPGLGLRLIYFSYDVKMKEKGDIPEGYSVSREKKERFSLILESASTNQTSMYLCASRDGQRNTEAFFGQGTRLTVV.

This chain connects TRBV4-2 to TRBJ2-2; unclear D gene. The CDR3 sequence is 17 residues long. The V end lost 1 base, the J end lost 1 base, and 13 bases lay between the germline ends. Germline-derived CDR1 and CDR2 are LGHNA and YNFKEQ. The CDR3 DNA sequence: TGTGCCAGCAGCCAAGTGCAGGAATCCTTGAACACCGGGGAGCTGTTTTTT. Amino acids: CASSQVQESLNTGELFF.

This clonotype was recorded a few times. The CDR3 DNA sequence: TGTGCCAGCAGCTTAGCGGCGGAATCCAAATACAATGAGCAGTTCTTC. It is translated as CASSLAAESKYNEQFF. The chain employs TRBV7-9 and TRBJ2-1; D ambiguous. V was pared by 0 bases and J by 4 bases, with 13 bases between. CDR3 length equals 16 residues. Germline V CDR1 and CDR2: SEHNR, FQNEAQ (reference sequence).

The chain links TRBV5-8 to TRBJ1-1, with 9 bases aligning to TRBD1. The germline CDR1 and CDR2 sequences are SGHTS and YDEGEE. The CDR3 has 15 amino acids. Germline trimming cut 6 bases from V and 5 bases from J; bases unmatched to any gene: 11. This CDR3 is CASTRTGEFWTEAFF. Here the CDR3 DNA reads TGTGCCAGCACAAGGACAGGGGAGTTTTGGACTGAAGCTTTCTTT.